This T cell receptor beta chain was found in a study of blood T cell repertoires in COVID-19 (dated by TCRdb to between 2020 and 2021). General notes on the study: Samples covering the acute and convalescent phases of COVID-19 were provided by collaborators in the United States, Italy and Spain. Deeply sampled blood TCRbeta repertoires from subjects exposed to, actively infected with, or recovered from COVID-19 were included in the dataset. Where available, HLA class I and class II types were taken from metadata supplied by the sample provider and were not determined by assay-based typing. Sample metadata almost always included a de-identified subject ID, COVID-19 status, age in years and sex. The material from the prospective study consisted of cDNA or gDNA derived from T cells, B-cell-depleted T cells, or PBMCs. The repertoires were made available in a free public database intended to serve as a resource for research on the immune response to SARS-CoV-2. Samples were obtained from the ongoing ImmuneRACE study (first 160 participants) and from over 1,000 subjects provided by 6 global collaborators.

Per the germline V gene, SGDLS is the CDR1 and YYNGEE is the CDR2. Deletion took 3 bases off V and 3 bases off J, with a span of 7 bases between the germline ends. Including the terminal cysteine and phenylalanine, the CDR3 comprises 13 residues. Kept here is only the CDR3 DNA, which spans 39 bases and is read in frame from base 1. General study outcomes and caveats: Clinical and demographic metadata were provided uncurated, with the amount varying by source and participant.

The immunoSEQ Assay, a bias-controlled multiplex PCR, was used to amplify TCRbeta CDR3 regions from genomic DNA. On the authors' methods: The number of nucleated cells in each sample was estimated by amplification of reference gene primers within the assay. To quantify the absolute abundance of each unique TCRbeta CDR3 rearrangement, sequence reads were collapsed and filtered. For each sample, productive Simpson clonality was calculated by taking the square root of Simpson's diversity index across productive rearrangements. Held by TCRdb, this immuneACCESS table contains in-frame sequences only and omits some clones. Under half of the omission traces to an unresolved V gene where checked; the cause of the rest is unknown. The DNA was the basis for D and trimming; V, J and clone size are from that table. The sample table contains 70,000 to 90,000 clones; only one count was recorded for more than 75% of them. The ten biggest clones cover approximately 12% of the sample.

Each collaborating institution followed its own protocols to collect whole blood in K2EDTA tubes. Collaborator samples were shipped for TCRbeta analysis as frozen whole blood, isolated PBMCs, or DNA extracted from either sample type. A few counts support this clone. Its antigen target is currently unknown. No base quality values were provided; no much bigger clone lies one nucleotide off. The V and J segments used are TRBV9 and TRBJ1-5; TRBD1 is perhaps the D gene, given 6 matching bases. Sequenced sample: peripheral blood. The receptor was isolated from a human donor in a cohort sampled during active COVID-19. The sequenced DNA is TGTGCCAGCAGCGCAGGGGACAATCAGCCCCAGCATTTT. Translated, it reads CASSAGDNQPQHF.